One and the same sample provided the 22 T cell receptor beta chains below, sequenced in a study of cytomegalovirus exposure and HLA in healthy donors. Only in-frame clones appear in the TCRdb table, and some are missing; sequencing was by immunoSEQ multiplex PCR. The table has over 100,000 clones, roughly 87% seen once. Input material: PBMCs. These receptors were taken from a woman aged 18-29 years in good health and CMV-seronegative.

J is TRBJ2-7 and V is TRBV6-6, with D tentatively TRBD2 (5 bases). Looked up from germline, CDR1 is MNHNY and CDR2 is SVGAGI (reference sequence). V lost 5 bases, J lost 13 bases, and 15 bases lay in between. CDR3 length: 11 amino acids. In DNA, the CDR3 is TGTGCCAGCAGTCTCCGGGATGCGTTTTACTTC. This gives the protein CASSLRDAFYF.

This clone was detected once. CDR3 bases: TGTGCCAGTAGTATATCGGGGGGCGCCGATCAGCCCCAGCATTTT. Its translation: CASSISGGADQPQHF. The chain links TRBV19 to TRBJ1-5, with a possible D match to TRBD1 (6 bases). CDR1 is LNHDA and CDR2 is SQIVND in the germline V gene (reference sequence). The CDR3 runs to 15 residues. The germline V and J ends were trimmed by 2 bases and 5 bases, with 13 bases remaining between them.

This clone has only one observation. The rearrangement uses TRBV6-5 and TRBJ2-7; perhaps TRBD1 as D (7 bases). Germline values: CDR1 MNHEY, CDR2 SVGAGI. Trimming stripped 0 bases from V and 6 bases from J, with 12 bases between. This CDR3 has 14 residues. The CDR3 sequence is CASSYSQGGIEQYF. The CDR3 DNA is TGTGCCAGCAGTTACTCCCAGGGGGGTATCGAGCAGTACTTC.

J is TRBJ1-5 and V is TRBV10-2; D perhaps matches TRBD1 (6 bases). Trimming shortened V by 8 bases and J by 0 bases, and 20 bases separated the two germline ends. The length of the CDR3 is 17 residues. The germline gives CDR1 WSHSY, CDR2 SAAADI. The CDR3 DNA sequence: TGCGCCAGCGCACCCAAAACCCCAGGGGATAGCAATCAGCCCCAGCATTTT. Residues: CASAPKTPGDSNQPQHF.

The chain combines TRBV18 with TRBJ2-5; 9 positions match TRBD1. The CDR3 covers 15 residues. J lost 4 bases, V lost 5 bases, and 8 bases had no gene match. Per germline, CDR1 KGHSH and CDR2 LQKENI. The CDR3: CASSLGQGSLETQYF. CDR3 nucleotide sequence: TGTGCCAGCTCATTAGGACAGGGGAGCCTAGAGACCCAGTACTTC.

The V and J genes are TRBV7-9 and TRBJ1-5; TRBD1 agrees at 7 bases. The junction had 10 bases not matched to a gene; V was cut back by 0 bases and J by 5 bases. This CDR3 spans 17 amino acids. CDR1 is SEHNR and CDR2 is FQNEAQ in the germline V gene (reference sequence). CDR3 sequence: CASSLAWGQGVDQPQHF. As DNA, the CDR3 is TGTGCCAGCAGCTTAGCTTGGGGCCAGGGGGTCGATCAGCCCCAGCATTTT. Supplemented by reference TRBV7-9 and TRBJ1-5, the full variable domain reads DTGVSQNPRHKITKRGQNVTFRCDPISEHNRLYWYRQTLGQGPEFLTYFQNEAQLEKSRLLSDRFSAERPKGSFSTLEIQRTEQGDSAMYLCASSLAWGQGVDQPQHFGDGTRLSIL.

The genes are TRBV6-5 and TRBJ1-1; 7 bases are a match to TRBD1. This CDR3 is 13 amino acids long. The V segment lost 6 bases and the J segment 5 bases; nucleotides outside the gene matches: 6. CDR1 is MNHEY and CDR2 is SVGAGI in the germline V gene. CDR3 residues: CASSLGQITEAFF. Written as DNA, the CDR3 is TGTGCCAGCAGCCTGGGACAGATTACTGAAGCTTTCTTT.

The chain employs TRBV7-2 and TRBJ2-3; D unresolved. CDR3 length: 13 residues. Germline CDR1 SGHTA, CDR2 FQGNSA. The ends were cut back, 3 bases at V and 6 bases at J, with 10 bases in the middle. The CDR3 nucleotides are TGTGCCAGCAGCTTTCGGTCCCGGGATACGCAGTATTTT. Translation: CASSFRSRDTQYF.

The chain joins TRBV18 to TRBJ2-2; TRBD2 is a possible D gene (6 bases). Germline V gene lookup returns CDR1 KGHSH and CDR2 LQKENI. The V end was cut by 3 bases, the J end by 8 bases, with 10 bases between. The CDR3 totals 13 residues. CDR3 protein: CASSPGGAGELFF. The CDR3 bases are TGTGCCAGCTCACCGGGGGGAGCTGGGGAGCTGTTTTTT.

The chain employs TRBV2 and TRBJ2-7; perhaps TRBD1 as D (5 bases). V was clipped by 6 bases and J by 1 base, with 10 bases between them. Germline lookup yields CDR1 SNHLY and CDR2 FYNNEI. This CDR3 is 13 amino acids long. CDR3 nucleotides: TGTGCCAGCAGACGAAGGGGTTCCTACGAGCAGTACTTC. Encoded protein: CASRRRGSYEQYF.

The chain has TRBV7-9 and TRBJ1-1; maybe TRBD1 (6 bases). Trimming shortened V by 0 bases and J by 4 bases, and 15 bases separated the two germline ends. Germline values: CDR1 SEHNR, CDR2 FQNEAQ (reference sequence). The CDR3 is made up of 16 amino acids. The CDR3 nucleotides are TGTGCCAGCAGCTTAGCGGTACAGGGACGGGGCACTGAAGCTTTCTTT. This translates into CASSLAVQGRGTEAFF.

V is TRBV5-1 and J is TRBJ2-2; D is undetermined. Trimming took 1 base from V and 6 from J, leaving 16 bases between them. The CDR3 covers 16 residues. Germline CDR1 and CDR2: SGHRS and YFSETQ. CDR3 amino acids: CASSLLTQIVPGELFF. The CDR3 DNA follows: TGCGCCAGCAGCTTGCTTACCCAAATAGTGCCCGGGGAGCTGTTTTTT.

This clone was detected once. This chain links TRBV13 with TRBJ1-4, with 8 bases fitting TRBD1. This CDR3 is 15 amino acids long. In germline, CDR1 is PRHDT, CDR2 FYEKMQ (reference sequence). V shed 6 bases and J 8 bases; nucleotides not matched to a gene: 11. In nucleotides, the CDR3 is TGTGCCAGCAGTCGTTTTAGGGACAGGAGCGAAAAACTGTTTTTT. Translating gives CASSRFRDRSEKLFF.

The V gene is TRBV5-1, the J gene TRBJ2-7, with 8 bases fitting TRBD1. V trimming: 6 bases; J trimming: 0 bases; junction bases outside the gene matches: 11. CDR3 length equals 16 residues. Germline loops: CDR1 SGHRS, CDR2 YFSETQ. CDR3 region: CASTPGGSISSYEQYF. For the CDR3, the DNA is TGCGCCAGCACCCCAGGGGGCTCAATTTCCTCCTACGAGCAGTACTTC.

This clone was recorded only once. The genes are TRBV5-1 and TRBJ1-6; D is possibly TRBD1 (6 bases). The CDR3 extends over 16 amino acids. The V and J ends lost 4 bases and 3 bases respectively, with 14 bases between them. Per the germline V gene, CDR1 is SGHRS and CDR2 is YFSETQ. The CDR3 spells CASSHDGQNYNSPLHF. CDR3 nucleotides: TGCGCCAGCAGCCACGATGGACAGAACTATAATTCACCCCTCCACTTT. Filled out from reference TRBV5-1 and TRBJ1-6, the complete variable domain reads KAGVTQTPRYLIKTRGQQVTLSCSPISGHRSVSWYQQTPGQGLQFLFEYFSETQRNKGNFPGRFSGRQFSNSRSEMNVSTLELGDSALYLCASSHDGQNYNSPLHFGNGTRLTVT.

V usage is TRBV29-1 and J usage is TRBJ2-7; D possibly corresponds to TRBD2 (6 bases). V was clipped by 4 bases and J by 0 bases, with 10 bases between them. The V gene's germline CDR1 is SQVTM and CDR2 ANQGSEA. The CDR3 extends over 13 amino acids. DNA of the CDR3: TGCAGCGTTGTCGGGGGATACTCCTACGAGCAGTACTTC. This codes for CSVVGGYSYEQYF.

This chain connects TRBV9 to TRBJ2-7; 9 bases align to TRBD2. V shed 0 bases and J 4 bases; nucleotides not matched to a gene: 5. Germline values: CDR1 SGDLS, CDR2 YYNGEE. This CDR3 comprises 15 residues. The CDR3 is CASSVVPSGTYEQYF. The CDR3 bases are TGTGCCAGCAGCGTAGTACCTAGCGGGACTTACGAGCAGTACTTC.

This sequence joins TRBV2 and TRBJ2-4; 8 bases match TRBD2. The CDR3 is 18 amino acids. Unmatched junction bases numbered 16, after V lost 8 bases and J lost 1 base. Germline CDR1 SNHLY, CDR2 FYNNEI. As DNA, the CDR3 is TGTGCCAGCCTACCGGGACTAGGGGGACCGGTGGCCAAAAACATTCAGTACTTC. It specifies CASLPGLGGPVAKNIQYF.

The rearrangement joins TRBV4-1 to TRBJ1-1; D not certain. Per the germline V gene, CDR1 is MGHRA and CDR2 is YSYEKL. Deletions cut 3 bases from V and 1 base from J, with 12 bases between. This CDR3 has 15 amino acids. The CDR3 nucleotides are TGCGCCAGCAGCCACTGGGCCTTAAAGAACACTGAAGCTTTCTTT. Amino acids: CASSHWALKNTEAFF.

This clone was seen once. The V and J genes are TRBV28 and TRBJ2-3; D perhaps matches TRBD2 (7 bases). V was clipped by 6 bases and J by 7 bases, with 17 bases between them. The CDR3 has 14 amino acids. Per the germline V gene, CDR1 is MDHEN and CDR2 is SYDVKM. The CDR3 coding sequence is TGTGCCAGCAGGACTAACAGGGAGGGGAATACGCAGTATTTT. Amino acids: CASRTNREGNTQYF.

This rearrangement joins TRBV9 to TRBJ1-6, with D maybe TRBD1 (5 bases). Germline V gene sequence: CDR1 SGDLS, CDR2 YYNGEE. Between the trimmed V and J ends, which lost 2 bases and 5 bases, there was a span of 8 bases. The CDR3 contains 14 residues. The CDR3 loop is CASSVPGHNSPLHF. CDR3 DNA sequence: TGTGCCAGCAGCGTCCCAGGGCATAATTCACCCCTCCACTTT.

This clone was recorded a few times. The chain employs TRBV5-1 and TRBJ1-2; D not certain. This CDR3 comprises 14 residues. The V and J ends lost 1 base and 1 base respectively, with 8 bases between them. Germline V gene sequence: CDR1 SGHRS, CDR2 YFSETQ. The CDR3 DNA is TGCGCCAGCAGCTTGTCCAACAGTAACTATGGCTACACCTTC. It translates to CASSLSNSNYGYTF.